This TCR beta chain was identified in a study of memory CD4+ T cells and cytomegalovirus serostatus. Study overall: Of the healthy Belgian adults, 9 or 10 were CMV seropositive and 20 to 30 seronegative.

Produced via immunoSEQ multiplex PCR; TCRdb's table is partial and in-frame only. The sample holds around 26,000 clones, around 80% seen once. Comment on this clone: Its antigen remains unknown.

General observations from the study: Each of approximately 70 CMV-associated TCRbeta sequences occurred in one to five individuals.

Single viable CD3+CD4+CD8-CD45RO+ cells were sorted as the memory CD4+ T cells. Positive selection with CD4 microbeads enriched total CD4+ T cells. The CDR3 has 13 amino acids. Germline CDR1 is SGHRS and CDR2 is YFSETQ. V was clipped by 4 bases and J by 3 bases, with 10 bases between them. The origin of this receptor is an adult in good health and CMV-seronegative. The sequencing input was memory CD4+ T cells from blood. The chain employs TRBV5-1 and TRBJ1-1; D remains unclear. As DNA, the CDR3 is TGCGCCAGCAGCGGGGTCCCCGACACTGAAGCTTTCTTT. Translated: CASSGVPDTEAFF.